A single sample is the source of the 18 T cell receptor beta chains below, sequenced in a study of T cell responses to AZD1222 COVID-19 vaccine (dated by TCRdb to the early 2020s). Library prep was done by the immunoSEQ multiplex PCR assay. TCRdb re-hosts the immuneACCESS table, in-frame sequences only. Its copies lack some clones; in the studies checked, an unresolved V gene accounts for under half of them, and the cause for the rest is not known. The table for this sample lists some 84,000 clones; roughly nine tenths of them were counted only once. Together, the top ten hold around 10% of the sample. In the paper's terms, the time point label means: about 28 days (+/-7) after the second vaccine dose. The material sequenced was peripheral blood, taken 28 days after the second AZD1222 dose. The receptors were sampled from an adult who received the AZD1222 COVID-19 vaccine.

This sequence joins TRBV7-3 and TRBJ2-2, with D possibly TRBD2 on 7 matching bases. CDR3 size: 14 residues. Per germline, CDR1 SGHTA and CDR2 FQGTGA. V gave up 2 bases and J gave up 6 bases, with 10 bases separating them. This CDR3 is CASSLGGGPGELFF. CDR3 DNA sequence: TGTGCCAGCAGCTTAGGCGGGGGCCCCGGGGAGCTGTTTTTT.

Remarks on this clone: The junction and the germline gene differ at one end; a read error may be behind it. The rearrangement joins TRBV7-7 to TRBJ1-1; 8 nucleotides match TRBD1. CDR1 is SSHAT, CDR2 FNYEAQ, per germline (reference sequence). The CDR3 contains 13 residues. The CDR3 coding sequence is TGTGCTAGCAGCAGGGGGCAGAACACTGAAGCTTTCTTT. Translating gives CASSRGQNTEAFF.

CDR3 nucleotide sequence: TGTGCCAGCAGCCGATACAATGAGCAGTTCTTC. This encodes CASSRYNEQFF. This rearrangement joins TRBV7-2 to TRBJ2-1, with D unresolved. This CDR3 region has 11 residues. Germline CDR1 is SGHTA and CDR2 is FQGNSA. V shed 5 bases and J shed 4 bases, with 3 bases lying between them.

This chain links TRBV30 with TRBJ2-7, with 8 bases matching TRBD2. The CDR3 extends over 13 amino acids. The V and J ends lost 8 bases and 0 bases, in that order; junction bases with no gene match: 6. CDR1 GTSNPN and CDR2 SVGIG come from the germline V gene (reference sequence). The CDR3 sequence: CAGVAGSSYEQYF. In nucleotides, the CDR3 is TGTGCCGGGGTAGCGGGGAGCTCCTACGAGCAGTACTTC. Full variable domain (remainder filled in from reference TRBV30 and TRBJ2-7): SQTIHQWPATLVQPVGSPLSLECTVEGTSNPNLYWYRQAAGRGLQLLFYSVGIGQISSEVPQNLSASRPQDRQFILSSKKLLLSDSGFYLCAGVAGSSYEQYFGPGTRLTVT.

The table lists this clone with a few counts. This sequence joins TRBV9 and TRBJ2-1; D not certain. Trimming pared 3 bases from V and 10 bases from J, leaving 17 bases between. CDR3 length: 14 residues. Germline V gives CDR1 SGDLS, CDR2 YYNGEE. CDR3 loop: CASSAPGSVGEQFF. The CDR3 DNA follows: TGTGCCAGCAGCGCCCCTGGATCGGTGGGGGAGCAGTTCTTC.

CDR3 loop: CASSHRGGSETQYF. The CDR3, as DNA: TGTGCCAGCAGCCACCGAGGGGGGAGCGAGACCCAGTACTTC. The chain is built from TRBV3-1 (or the pseudogene TRBV3-2) and TRBJ2-5; either TRBD1 or TRBD2 may supply D (6 bases each). Germline lookup yields CDR1 LGHDT and CDR2 YNNKEL (reference sequence). The CDR3 sequence is 14 residues long. Between the trimmed V and J ends, which lost 3 bases and 5 bases, there was a span of 13 bases.

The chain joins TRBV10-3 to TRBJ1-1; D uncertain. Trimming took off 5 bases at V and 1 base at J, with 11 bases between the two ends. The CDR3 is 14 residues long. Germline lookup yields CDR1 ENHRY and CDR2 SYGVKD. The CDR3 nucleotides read TGTGCCATCAGTACAGCAATAAGGAACACTGAAGCTTTCTTT. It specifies CAISTAIRNTEAFF.

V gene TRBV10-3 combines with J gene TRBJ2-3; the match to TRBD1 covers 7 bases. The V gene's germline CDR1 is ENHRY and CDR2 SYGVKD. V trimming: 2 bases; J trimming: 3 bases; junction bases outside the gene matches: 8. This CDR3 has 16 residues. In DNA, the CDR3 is TGTGCCATCAGTGAGAAACAGGGGCGTTTTACAGATACGCAGTATTTT. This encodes CAISEKQGRFTDTQYF.

In nucleotides, the CDR3 is TGTGCCAGTAGTATCGGACGTACTGAAAAACTGTTTTTT. Translation: CASSIGRTEKLFF. The chain couples TRBV19 to TRBJ1-4, with D unresolved. This CDR3 region has 13 residues. The V end was cut by 3 bases, the J end by 7 bases, with 9 bases between. The germline V gene encodes CDR1 LNHDA and CDR2 SQIVND (reference sequence).

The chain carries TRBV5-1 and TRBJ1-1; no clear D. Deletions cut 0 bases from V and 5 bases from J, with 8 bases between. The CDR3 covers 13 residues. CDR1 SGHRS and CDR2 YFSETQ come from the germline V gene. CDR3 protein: CASSLEGSTEAFF. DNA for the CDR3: TGCGCCAGCAGCTTGGAAGGTTCTACTGAAGCTTTCTTT.

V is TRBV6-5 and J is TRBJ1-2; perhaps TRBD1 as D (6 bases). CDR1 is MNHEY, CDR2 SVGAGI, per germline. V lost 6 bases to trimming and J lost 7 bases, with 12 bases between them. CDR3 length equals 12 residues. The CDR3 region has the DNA TGTGCCAGCAGAGACAGGTTTGGTGGCTACACCTTC. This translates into CASRDRFGGYTF.

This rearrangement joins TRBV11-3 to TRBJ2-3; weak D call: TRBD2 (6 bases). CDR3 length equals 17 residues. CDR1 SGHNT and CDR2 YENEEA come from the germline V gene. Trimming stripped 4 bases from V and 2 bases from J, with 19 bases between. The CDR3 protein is CASSWGNGGDSTDTQYF. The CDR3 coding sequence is TGTGCCAGCAGCTGGGGAAACGGGGGTGATTCCACAGATACGCAGTATTTT.

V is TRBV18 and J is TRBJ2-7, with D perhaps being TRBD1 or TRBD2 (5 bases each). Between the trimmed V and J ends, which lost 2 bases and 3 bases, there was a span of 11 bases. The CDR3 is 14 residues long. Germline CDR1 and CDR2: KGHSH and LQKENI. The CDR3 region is CASSPSGPNYEQYF. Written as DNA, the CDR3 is TGTGCCAGCTCACCATCGGGGCCAAACTACGAGCAGTACTTC.

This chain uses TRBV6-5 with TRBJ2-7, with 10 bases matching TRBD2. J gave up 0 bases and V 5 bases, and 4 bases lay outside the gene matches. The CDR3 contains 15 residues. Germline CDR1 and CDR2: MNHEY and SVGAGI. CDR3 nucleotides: TGTGCCAGCAGTAGGACTAGCGGACCCTCCTACGAGCAGTACTTC. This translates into CASSRTSGPSYEQYF.

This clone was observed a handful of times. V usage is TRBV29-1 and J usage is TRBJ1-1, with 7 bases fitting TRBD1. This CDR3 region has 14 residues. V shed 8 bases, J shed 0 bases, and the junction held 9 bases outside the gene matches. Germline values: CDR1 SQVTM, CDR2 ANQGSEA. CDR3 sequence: CSPWTGTLNTEAFF. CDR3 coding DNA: TGCAGCCCTTGGACAGGAACATTGAACACTGAAGCTTTCTTT. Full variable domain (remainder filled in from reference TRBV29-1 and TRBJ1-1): SAVISQKPSRDICQRGTSLTIQCQVDSQVTMMFWYRQQPGQSLTLIATANQGSEATYESGFVIDKFPISRPNLTFSTLTVSNMSPEDSSIYLCSPWTGTLNTEAFFGQGTRLTVV.

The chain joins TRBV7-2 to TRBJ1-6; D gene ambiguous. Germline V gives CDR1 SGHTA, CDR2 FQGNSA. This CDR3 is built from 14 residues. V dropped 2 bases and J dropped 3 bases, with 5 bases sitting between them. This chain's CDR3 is CASSLNSYNSPLHF. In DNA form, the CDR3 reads TGTGCCAGCAGCTTAAACAGCTATAATTCACCCCTCCACTTT.

The CDR3 here is CASSLETGASYEQYF. In nucleotides, the CDR3 is TGTGCCAGCAGCTTAGAGACGGGGGCCTCCTACGAGCAGTACTTC. The chain couples TRBV7-2 to TRBJ2-7; D may correspond to TRBD1 or TRBD2 (6 bases each). Per germline, CDR1 SGHTA and CDR2 FQGNSA. The V gene lost 1 base and the J gene lost 0 bases, with 10 bases spanning the gap. The CDR3 loop spans 15 amino acids.

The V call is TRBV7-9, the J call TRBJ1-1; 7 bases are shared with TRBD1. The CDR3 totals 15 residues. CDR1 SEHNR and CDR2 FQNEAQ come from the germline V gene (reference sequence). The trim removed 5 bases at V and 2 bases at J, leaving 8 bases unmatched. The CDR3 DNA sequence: TGTGCCAGCAGCAAACGGGACAGCATCAACACTGAAGCTTTCTTT. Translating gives CASSKRDSINTEAFF.